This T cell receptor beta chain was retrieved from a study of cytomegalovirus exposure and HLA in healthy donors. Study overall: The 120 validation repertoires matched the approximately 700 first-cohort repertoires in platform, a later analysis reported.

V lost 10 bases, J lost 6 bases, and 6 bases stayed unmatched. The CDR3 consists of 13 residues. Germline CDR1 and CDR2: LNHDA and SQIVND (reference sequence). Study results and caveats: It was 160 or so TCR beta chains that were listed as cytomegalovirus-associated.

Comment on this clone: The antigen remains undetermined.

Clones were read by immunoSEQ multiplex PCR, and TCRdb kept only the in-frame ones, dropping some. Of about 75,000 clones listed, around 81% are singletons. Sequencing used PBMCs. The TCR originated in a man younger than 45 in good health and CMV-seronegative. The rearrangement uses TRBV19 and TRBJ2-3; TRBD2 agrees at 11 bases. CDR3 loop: CATLAGGPDTQYF. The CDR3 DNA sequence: TGTGCCACCTTAGCGGGAGGGCCGGATACGCAGTATTTT.